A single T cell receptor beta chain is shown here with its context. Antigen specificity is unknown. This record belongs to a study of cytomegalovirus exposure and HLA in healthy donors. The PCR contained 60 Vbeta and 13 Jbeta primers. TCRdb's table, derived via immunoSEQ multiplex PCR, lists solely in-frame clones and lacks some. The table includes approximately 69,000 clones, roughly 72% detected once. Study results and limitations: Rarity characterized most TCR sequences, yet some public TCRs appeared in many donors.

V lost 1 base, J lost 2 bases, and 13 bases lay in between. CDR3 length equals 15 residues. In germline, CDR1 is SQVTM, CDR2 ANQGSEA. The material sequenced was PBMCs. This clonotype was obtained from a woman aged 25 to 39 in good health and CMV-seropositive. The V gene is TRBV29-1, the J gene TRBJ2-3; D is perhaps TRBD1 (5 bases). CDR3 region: CSVEGTLGITDTQYF. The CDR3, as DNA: TGCAGCGTTGAAGGGACACTGGGGATCACAGATACGCAGTATTTT.